This TCR beta chain was recorded in a study of OX40 agonist ivuxolimab in advanced cancers. The method was immunoSEQ multiplex PCR; TCRdb's version includes in-frame clones alone and lacks a portion of them. Here the sample spans around 16,000 clones, around 79% being singletons. CDR1 is SGHAT, CDR2 FQNNGV, per germline. CDR3 length: 15 residues. V shed 5 bases and J 14 bases; nucleotides not matched to a gene: 12. The V and J genes are TRBV11-2 and TRBJ1-6; 10 bases align to TRBD1. This specimen was CD4+ or CD8+ T cells sorted from blood, taken in a trial of the OX40 agonist ivuxolimab. The source is an adult with an advanced solid tumor such as melanoma, head and neck, liver or kidney cancer. The CDR3, as DNA: TGTGCCAGCAGCGCCGGACAGGGGGTCTTAAGGGCCCTCCACTTT. Protein: CASSAGQGVLRALHF.